The clone carrying this T cell receptor beta chain is classed as medium-sized. No antigen is known for it. Treatment specified: approximately nine-day PBMC culture with coronavirus spike peptide pools or control peptides (ViraFEST assay). ViraFEST used peptide pools to expand antigen-specific T cells and subsequently sequenced their TCRs. The data belong to a study of vaccination and CD4 T cells after COVID-19. Study-level findings and limits: Among reactive clones from convalescent patients, a median about 83% appeared only post-vaccination.

Once obtained from cultured CD4+ T cells, the DNA was sequenced using the Oncomine TCR Beta short-read assay. TCRdb re-derived calls from the PCR reads in MiXCR, one entry per CDR3 protein. Of about 4,100 distinct CDR3 sequences in the sample, over 20% were seen once. Trimming cost V 1 base and J 2 bases; bases outside gene matches: 5. From germline, CDR1 is SGHTA and CDR2 FQGTGA. The CDR3 is 15 residues long. The origin of this receptor is a human donor who had recovered from COVID-19. The chain has TRBV7-3 and TRBJ2-7; TRBD1 matches 7 bases. The sample consisted of CD4+ T cells from blood, cultured in vitro, taken after SARS-CoV-2 vaccination. The CDR3 loop reads CASSLSGDRAYEQYF. The CDR3 DNA follows: TGTGCCAGCAGCTTAAGCGGAGACAGGGCCTACGAGCAGTACTTC. Full variable domain (missing parts from reference TRBV7-3 and TRBJ2-7): GAGVSQTPSNKVTEKGKYVELRCDPISGHTALYWYRQSLGQGPEFLIYFQGTGAADDSGLPNDRFFAVRPEGSVSTLKIQRTERGDSAVYLCASSLSGDRAYEQYFGPGTRLTVT.